This TCR beta chain was recovered during a study of blood T cell repertoires in COVID-19 (dated by TCRdb to 2019 to 2021). Regarding the complete study: The collaborator samples originated in the United States, Italy and Spain and spanned the acute and convalescent phases of COVID-19. The prospective study material was composed of cDNA or gDNA derived from T cells, B-cell-depleted T cells, or PBMCs. Deeply sampled blood TCRbeta repertoires from subjects exposed to, actively infected with, or recovered from COVID-19 were included in the dataset. A freely available public database, intended as a resource for researchers studying the immune response to SARS-CoV-2, is where the repertoires were released. Samples were obtained from the ongoing ImmuneRACE study (first 160 participants) and from approximately 1,200 subjects provided by 6 global collaborators. The sample metadata nearly always contained a de-identified subject ID, COVID-19 status, age in years and sex. HLA class I and class II types, where available, came from metadata supplied by the sample provider rather than from assay-based typing.

The collaborating institutions used their own protocols to collect whole blood in K2EDTA tubes. For TCRbeta analysis, collaborators shipped samples as frozen whole blood, isolated PBMCs, or DNA extracted from either of those sample types. A remark on this clone: Its antigen is still unknown. The sample holds no much larger clone one base away, and base qualities are not on file.

The germline V gene yields MDHEN for CDR1 and SYDVKM for CDR2. V trim: 5 bases; J trim: 7 bases; unmatched bases: 7. Including the terminal cysteine and phenylalanine, the CDR3 comprises 14 residues. Just CDR3 DNA is preserved here, 42 bases in frame from base 1. TCRbeta CDR3 regions were amplified from genomic DNA by means of the immunoSEQ Assay, a bias-controlled multiplex PCR. The study's processing was this. The number of nucleated cells in each sample was estimated by amplification of reference gene primers within the assay. Sequence reads were collapsed and filtered to measure the absolute abundance of every unique TCRbeta CDR3 rearrangement. For each sample, productive Simpson clonality was calculated by taking the square root of Simpson's diversity index across productive rearrangements. Entries here come from immuneACCESS through TCRdb and include only in-frame sequences with V and J called. Some clones fail to appear in such tables; in the studies checked, an unresolved V gene covers under half of the shortfall, and the cause of the remainder is unknown. V and J calls and clone size are those listed in that table; D and trimming were worked out from the DNA. This sample holds about 160,000 clones; around 83% were observed only once. The ten largest clones add up to approximately 0.99% of the sample.

General findings and caveats noted by the study authors: Clinical and demographic metadata were provided uncurated, with the amount varying by source and participant.

This clonotype originated in a man in his forties or fifties with acute or convalescent COVID-19. The sequence links TRBV28 to TRBJ1-5; a stretch of 8 junction bases matches TRBD1. Sequencing was done on a sample of peripheral blood. The CDR3 protein sequence reads: CASSQGQVRQPQHF. The nucleotides are TGTGCCAGCAGTCAGGGACAGGTGCGACAGCCCCAGCATTTT.